This TCR beta chain was captured by sequencing in a study of PD-1 blockade in classical Hodgkin lymphoma. The patients all showed relapse after autologous stem cell transplantation, while their brentuximab vedotin exposure varied. The protocol was immunoSEQ multiplex PCR, while the TCRdb copy is restricted to in-frame clones and leaves out a portion. The sample has tens of thousands of clones, 68% seen once; the top ten hold 5.8%. V gave up 5 bases and J gave up 0 bases, with 13 bases separating them. The CDR3 spans 15 residues. CDR1 is MDHEN and CDR2 is SYDVKM in the germline V gene. This TCR came from a human donor with classical Hodgkin lymphoma. The J gene is TRBJ1-1, the V gene TRBV28; D is uncertain. Material: peripheral blood mononuclear cells (PBMCs), obtained at baseline. The CDR3 nucleotides read TGTGCCAGCAGTGCACCCCAGTTGATGAACACTGAAGCTTTCTTT. Residues: CASSAPQLMNTEAFF.